The clone carrying this TCR beta chain occurred a few times. Amplified TCR beta CDR3 regions derived from RNA transcripts. The TCR CDR3 was amplified in a first-round RT-PCR using the HTBI primer set. TCRdb re-analysed the multiplex PCR reads in MiXCR, keeping a single row per CDR3 protein. The table includes around 690,000 distinct CDR3 sequences, about 20% detected once. This record comes from a study of T cells in Graves' hyperthyroidism and ophthalmopathy. Germline V gene data show CDR1 as DFQATT and CDR2 as SNEGSKA (reference sequence). Trimming cost V 5 bases and J 7 bases; bases outside gene matches: 14. This CDR3 is built from 15 residues.

The sample comprised blood. The TCR was taken from a man under 40 with Graves' ophthalmopathy. The chain employs TRBV20-1 and TRBJ1-1; 9 nucleotides align to TRBD1. CDR3 protein: CSASGTGRGRIEAFF. The DNA for the CDR3 is TGCAGTGCTTCCGGGACAGGGCGGGGAAGGATTGAAGCTTTCTTT.